Listed here are 25 T cell receptor beta chains from one sample, sequenced in a study of cytomegalovirus exposure and HLA in healthy donors. The PCR made use of 60 Vbeta and 13 Jbeta primers. Profiling relied on immunoSEQ multiplex PCR, and the TCRdb table lists in-frame clones only, not all of them. The table has 130,000 or so clones, under 85% seen once. Sequencing was carried out using PBMCs. All receptors derive from a male donor in good health and CMV-seropositive.

The chain joins TRBV10-3 to TRBJ2-1, with 11 positions matching TRBD2. From germline, CDR1 is ENHRY and CDR2 SYGVKD. The V gene end was trimmed by 6 bases and the J gene end by 0 bases; junction bases not matched to a gene: 4. This CDR3 region has 16 residues. Written as DNA, the CDR3 is TGTGCCATCAGGGAGACTAGCGGGATCTCCTACAATGAGCAGTTCTTC. This gives the protein CAIRETSGISYNEQFF.

A few counts support this clone. The rearrangement joins TRBV2 to TRBJ1-1, with D unclear. The CDR3 is 15 amino acids. Trimming shortened V by 5 bases and J by 0 bases, and 13 bases separated the two germline ends. Germline CDR1 reads SNHLY; CDR2 reads FYNNEI. The CDR3 region has the DNA TGTGCCAGCAGTCTACGCGACTCTTTGAACACTGAAGCTTTCTTT. Protein: CASSLRDSLNTEAFF.

The chain employs TRBV21-1 and TRBJ1-1; the table assigns TRBD1, which was not confirmed against the DNA. TRBV21-1 is labeled a pseudogene. The CDR3 has 10 residues. CDR3 sequence: CASSRGEAFF. Here the CDR3 DNA reads TGTGCCAGCAGTAGGGGTGAAGCTTTCTTT.

The rearrangement links TRBV7-9 to TRBJ2-7; 9 nucleotides match TRBD1. The ends lost 5 bases at V and 2 bases at J; junction bases unmatched: 10. The germline CDR1 and CDR2 sequences are SEHNR and FQNEAQ (reference sequence). The CDR3 loop spans 16 amino acids. CDR3 amino acids: CASSPARQGGTYEQYF. The CDR3 nucleotides read TGTGCCAGCAGCCCTGCCCGACAGGGGGGTACCTACGAGCAGTACTTC.

This clone was found a few times. The chain recombines TRBV10-3 with TRBJ1-2; no clear D. CDR1 ENHRY and CDR2 SYGVKD come from the germline V gene. CDR3 size: 13 residues. The V gene lost 4 bases and the J gene lost 8 bases, with 14 bases spanning the gap. In nucleotides, the CDR3 is TGTGCCATCAGTGGAGCCGGTGAGGCAGGCTACACCTTC. It translates to CAISGAGEAGYTF.

This clone was observed a handful of times. This chain links TRBV7-9 with TRBJ1-2, with D possibly TRBD1 on 6 matching bases. Trimming took off 6 bases at V and 7 bases at J, with 18 bases between the two ends. CDR3 size: 14 residues. Germline CDR1 and CDR2: SEHNR and FQNEAQ (reference sequence). The CDR3 DNA reads as TGTGCCAGCAGTACCGGTACAGGGACGCGTGGCTACACCTTC. Translation: CASSTGTGTRGYTF.

V usage is TRBV7-9 and J usage is TRBJ2-7, with no clear D. This CDR3 comprises 13 residues. Trimming left V 3 bases short and J 4 bases short, with 10 bases between. Germline CDR1 is SEHNR and CDR2 is FQNEAQ (reference sequence). CDR3 bases: TGTGCCAGCAGCTTCGCCTCCGGGTACGAGCAGTACTTC. It is translated as CASSFASGYEQYF.

The J gene is TRBJ1-4, the V gene TRBV1. TRBV1 has pseudogene status. The CDR3 sequence is 17 residues long. The CDR3 protein is CTSSQDVEGTTNEKLFF. In DNA form, the CDR3 reads TGCACCAGCAGCCAAGATGTGGAGGGAACAACTAATGAAAAACTGTTTTTT.

V gene TRBV6-5 combines with J gene TRBJ1-6; 7 bases are a match to TRBD1. CDR3 length equals 15 residues. The germline CDR1 and CDR2 sequences are MNHEY and SVGAGI. The junction had 11 bases not matched to a gene; V was cut back by 7 bases and J by 8 bases. In DNA form, the CDR3 reads TGTGCCAGCACCTTTACTAGGGGGCGCGATTCACCCCTCCACTTT. Residues: CASTFTRGRDSPLHF.

This chain uses TRBV30 with TRBJ2-7, with D perhaps matching TRBD1 (6 bases). Germline V gene data show CDR1 as GTSNPN and CDR2 as SVGIG (reference sequence). Trimming pared 5 bases from V and 6 bases from J, leaving 20 bases between. CDR3 size: 14 residues. CDR3 region: CAWDEAMTGVEQYF. CDR3 bases: TGTGCCTGGGACGAGGCCATGACAGGTGTCGAGCAGTACTTC. The full variable domain, its missing parts supplied by reference TRBV30 and TRBJ2-7, is SQTIHQWPATLVQPVGSPLSLECTVEGTSNPNLYWYRQAAGRGLQLLFYSVGIGQISSEVPQNLSASRPQDRQFILSSKKLLLSDSGFYLCAWDEAMTGVEQYFGPGTRLTVT.

The chain links TRBV6-6 to TRBJ1-4, with 8 bases that match TRBD1. With V trimmed by 6 bases and J by 8 bases, 8 bases remained unmatched. The CDR3 is 14 amino acids. CDR1 is MNHNY, CDR2 SVGAGI, per germline (reference sequence). The CDR3, as DNA: TGTGCCAGCAGCTTCAGGGGGCTCCGGGAAAAACTGTTTTTT. Its translation: CASSFRGLREKLFF.

The V and J genes are TRBV27 and TRBJ1-2; no reliable D call. CDR1 MNHEY and CDR2 SMNVEV come from the germline V gene (reference sequence). Trimming stripped 2 bases from V and 6 bases from J, with 10 bases between. CDR3 length: 13 amino acids. The CDR3 DNA reads as TGTGCCAGCAGTTTAGCACGGGGTCATGGCTACACCTTC. Translated, it gives CASSLARGHGYTF.

The sample holds a few counts of this clone. V usage is TRBV6-5 and J usage is TRBJ1-5; a weak D match, TRBD1 (5 bases). The CDR3 runs to 13 residues. The V and J ends lost 4 bases and 5 bases respectively, with 9 bases between them. In germline, CDR1 is MNHEY, CDR2 SVGAGI. The CDR3 spells CASSLGLDQPQHF. CDR3 DNA sequence: TGTGCCAGCAGTTTGGGACTCGATCAGCCCCAGCATTTT.

The gene calls are TRBV7-2 and TRBJ1-6, with D unresolved. Trimming removed 5 bases from V and 9 bases from J, with 29 bases in between. Germline assignment: CDR1 SGHTA and CDR2 FQGNSA. This CDR3 region has 19 residues. The CDR3 DNA reads as TGTGCCAGCAGCCCCGAAGCCCACAGCTCCGAGGGATTTAGTTCACCCCTCCACTTT. This sequence encodes CASSPEAHSSEGFSSPLHF.

This rearrangement joins TRBV29-1 to TRBJ2-2; a weak D match, TRBD1 (5 bases). This CDR3 is 12 amino acids long. Germline V gene sequence: CDR1 SQVTM, CDR2 ANQGSEA. CDR3 sequence: CTLKGDTGELFF. The CDR3 nucleotides are TGCACCCTTAAAGGGGACACCGGGGAGCTGTTTTTT.

The gene calls are TRBV7-2 and TRBJ2-7; maybe TRBD2 (6 bases). CDR1 and CDR2 from the germline V gene are SGHTA and FQGNSA. V shed 2 bases and J shed 1 base, with 9 bases lying between them. There are 14 residues in the CDR3. DNA for the CDR3: TGTGCCAGCAGCTTAAATGGGAGGTCCTACGAGCAGTACTTC. Amino acids: CASSLNGRSYEQYF.

This clone was detected a few times. V gene TRBV5-1 combines with J gene TRBJ1-2, with 7 nucleotides matching TRBD1. This CDR3 is built from 15 residues. Germline loops: CDR1 SGHRS, CDR2 YFSETQ. V shed 4 bases and J 7 bases; nucleotides not matched to a gene: 13. The CDR3 is CASSKGQTPKGGYTF. The CDR3, as DNA: TGCGCCAGCAGCAAGGGACAGACTCCAAAGGGTGGCTACACCTTC.

The chain is built from TRBV7-2 and TRBJ1-2, with 7 bases lining up with TRBD1. Germline V gives CDR1 SGHTA, CDR2 FQGNSA. The CDR3 runs to 13 residues. V shed 6 bases and J 2 bases; nucleotides not matched to a gene: 3. The CDR3 sequence: CASRSGGNYGYTF. Written as DNA, the CDR3 is TGTGCCAGCAGATCAGGGGGGAACTATGGCTACACCTTC.

This chain connects TRBV7-8 to TRBJ2-3; TRBD2 matches at 8 bases. The V and J ends lost 5 bases and 1 base, in that order; junction bases with no gene match: 8. The V gene's germline CDR1 is SGHVS and CDR2 FQNEAQ. The CDR3 totals 16 residues. In DNA, the CDR3 is TGTGCCAGCAGCCACGGGGGGGTGTATGGCACAGATACGCAGTATTTT. Translation: CASSHGGVYGTDTQYF.

The V gene is TRBV28, the J gene TRBJ2-1; TRBD1 matches 8 bases. Unmatched junction bases numbered 10, after V lost 5 bases and J lost 7 bases. The CDR3 spans 15 residues. Germline loops: CDR1 MDHEN, CDR2 SYDVKM. The CDR3 protein is CASSPLGQGRNEQFF. CDR3 coding DNA: TGTGCCAGCAGTCCATTAGGACAGGGCAGGAATGAGCAGTTCTTC.

The chain joins TRBV11-2 to TRBJ1-4; D might be TRBD1 (6 bases). The germline V and J ends were trimmed by 8 bases and 0 bases, with 10 bases remaining between them. Germline values: CDR1 SGHAT, CDR2 FQNNGV. The CDR3 runs to 14 residues. In nucleotides, the CDR3 is TGTGCCAGCCAACAGGGCGCAACTAATGAAAAACTGTTTTTT. Amino acid sequence: CASQQGATNEKLFF.

The gene calls are TRBV6-6 and TRBJ2-3; D is possibly TRBD2 (5 bases). V lost 1 base, J lost 0 bases, and 11 bases lay in between. Germline V gene data show CDR1 as MNHNY and CDR2 as SVGAGI (reference sequence). CDR3 length: 16 amino acids. Here the CDR3 DNA reads TGTGCCAGCAGTTACTGGATAGCGTCTAGCACAGATACGCAGTATTTT. It translates to CASSYWIASSTDTQYF.

The V gene is TRBV2, the J gene TRBJ2-2; TRBD2 might be the D (5 bases). Germline CDR1 is SNHLY and CDR2 is FYNNEI. The CDR3 sequence is 14 residues long. Trimming stripped 7 bases from V and 3 bases from J, with 12 bases between. CDR3 bases: TGTGCCAGCATCCAGGACTCTCACACCGGGGAGCTGTTTTTT. This codes for CASIQDSHTGELFF.

A few counts support this clone. The chain couples TRBV27 to TRBJ1-5, with TRBD1 identical over 11 bases. Germline assignment: CDR1 MNHEY and CDR2 SMNVEV (reference sequence). This CDR3 comprises 16 residues. V was pared by 5 bases and J by 11 bases, with 14 bases of the junction left unmatched. The DNA of the CDR3 is TGTGCCAGCAGTGCTTTGGGACAGGGGGGAATATGGGCCCAGCATTTT. The encoded protein is CASSALGQGGIWAQHF.

There are a few counts of this clone. The V gene is TRBV14, the J gene TRBJ1-1; no reliable D call. This CDR3 spans 13 amino acids. CDR1 and CDR2 from the germline V gene are SGHDN and FVKESK. The V end was cut by 6 bases, the J end by 1 base, with 9 bases between. The CDR3 loop reads CASRRSGNTEAFF. The CDR3 DNA is TGTGCCAGCAGACGGTCAGGGAACACTGAAGCTTTCTTT.